Sequencing of this T cell receptor (beta chain) was carried out in a study of shared clonotypes between healthy human individuals. Study-level background: For every donor, three CD4 naive, three CD4 memory, two CD8 naive and one CD8 memory plates were used.

Regarding this clone: Its specificity is not known.

The CDR3 loop spans 14 amino acids. Trimming shortened V by 4 bases and J by 8 bases, and 18 bases separated the two germline ends. CDR1 is SGDLS and CDR2 is YYNGEE in the germline V gene. Overall study findings and caveats: Sampling involved blood alone; tissue repertoires likely differ.

Assay runs were performed at deep level. TCRdb's table, derived via immunoSEQ multiplex PCR, lists solely in-frame clones and lacks some. The sample records more than 150,000 clones, over 85% being singletons. The sequence came from a woman under 40 in good health. The sample comprised naive CD4+ T cells sorted from blood. As to subset: CD45RA+ positively selected. The V and J genes are TRBV9 and TRBJ1-1, with D hard to call. The CDR3 DNA follows: TGTGCCAGCAGCCCTTCCCGGCAGAACGGAGAAGCTTTCTTT. Amino acids: CASSPSRQNGEAFF.